The 2 T cell receptor beta chains reported below all come from one sample, sequenced in a study of T cells in Graves' hyperthyroidism and ophthalmopathy (dated by TCRdb to between 2018 and 2020). Library preparation used multiplex PCR. Instrument on record: Illumina HiSeq 2000. TCR beta CDR3 regions were amplified from RNA transcripts. For the first round of RT-PCR on the TCR CDR3, the HTBI primer set was used together with the Qiagen OneStep RT-PCR kit. Starting from the raw public reads, TCRdb applied fastp trimming at Q25, assembled clones with MiXCR and retained in-frame beta chains. Every CDR3 protein is listed once, alongside the most common genes and DNA of its rows. This sample holds a few hundred thousand distinct CDR3 sequences; roughly 15% were observed only once. Roughly a fifth of the sample goes to the ten largest clones. Sequenced sample: blood. These receptors came from a woman under 40 with Graves' ophthalmopathy.

This clonotype showed up many times. The chain joins TRBV25-1 to TRBJ2-7; 11 nucleotides match TRBD2. The V gene's germline CDR1 is MGHDK and CDR2 SYGVNS. CDR3 length equals 17 residues. J was trimmed by 2 bases and V by 4 bases; bases with no gene match: 10. This CDR3 reads CASSAIPGLADPYEQYF. For the CDR3, the DNA is TGTGCCAGCAGTGCGATTCCGGGACTAGCGGATCCCTACGAGCAGTACTTC.

In the case of this clonotype: It may be a read error: a sequence one base away is much more abundant. The rearrangement links TRBV5-1 to TRBJ2-5; the match to TRBD2 covers 14 bases. Germline CDR1 is SGHRS and CDR2 is YFSETQ. CDR3 length equals 17 residues. The CDR3 loop is CASSLVGTSGGQEPQYF. As DNA, the CDR3 is TGCGCCAGCAGCTTGGTGGGGACTAGCGGGGGCCAAGAGCCCCAGTACTTC.